This section outlines one TCR beta chain sequence together with its context. Antigen specificity is unknown. The data were taken from a study of cytomegalovirus exposure and HLA in healthy donors. Study conclusions and caveats: The authors later found TCR association rates varying by HLA locus, with DRB1 most and HLA-C fewest. V- and J-gene trimming in TCR beta was tied to a missense DCLRE1C variant by an analysis performed later. Most TCR sequences proved rare, with some public TCRs found in many donors. The later analysis indicated that the majority of CMV-associated TCR beta chains appeared HLA-restricted.

Researchers ran the PCR with 60 Vbeta and 13 Jbeta primers. Data came from immunoSEQ multiplex PCR; TCRdb stores just in-frame clones and leaves some out. This sample carries around 200,000 clones, around 89% of them seen once, and the ten largest clones take around 1%. Trimming at V came to 0 bases and at J to 2 bases, leaving 4 bases not matched to a gene. The CDR3 sequence is 16 residues long. From germline, CDR1 is MNHNY and CDR2 SVGAGI (reference sequence). The material sequenced was PBMCs. V and J are TRBV6-6 and TRBJ1-5; the match to TRBD1 covers 7 bases. The receptor was isolated from a woman younger than 30 in good health and CMV-seronegative. This CDR3 is CASSYSQGTGNQPQHF. CDR3 nucleotides: TGTGCCAGCAGTTACTCACAGGGGACAGGCAATCAGCCCCAGCATTTT.